Following are 3 T cell receptor beta chains from one sample sequenced in a study of cytomegalovirus exposure and HLA in healthy donors. Method: immunoSEQ multiplex PCR; TCRdb's copy keeps in-frame clones and lacks some. Among around 120,000 clones, about 85% were seen once, and the ten largest hold approximately 4.5%. Sequencing was done on a sample of PBMCs. The receptors here all came from a man aged 18 to 35 in good health and CMV-seropositive.

The chain joins TRBV6-1 to TRBJ1-4; 9 bases line up with TRBD1. The J segment lost 6 bases and the V segment lost 4 bases, leaving 3 bases of the junction unmatched. CDR3 size: 14 residues. Germline CDR1 MNHNS, CDR2 SASEGT. The CDR3: CASSGQGVYEKLFF. The DNA for the CDR3 is TGTGCCAGCAGTGGACAGGGGGTTTATGAAAAACTGTTTTTT.

The rearrangement links TRBV2 to TRBJ2-1; 8 nucleotides align to TRBD2. Germline trimming cut 0 bases from V and 4 bases from J; bases unmatched to any gene: 5. Germline V gene sequence: CDR1 SNHLY, CDR2 FYNNEI. The length of the CDR3 is 16 residues. CDR3 DNA: TGTGCCAGCAGTGAAGCGCAGGAGCGGGGGTACAATGAGCAGTTCTTC. Protein: CASSEAQERGYNEQFF. Using reference TRBV2 and TRBJ2-1 for the parts outside the CDR3, the full variable domain is EPEVTQTPSHQVTQMGQEVILRCVPISNHLYFYWYRQILGQKVEFLVSFYNNEISEKSEIFDDQFSVERPDGSNFTLKIRSTKLEDSAMYFCASSEAQERGYNEQFFGPGTRLTVL.

This chain links TRBV7-2 with TRBJ2-1, with 7 nucleotides matching TRBD1. This CDR3 region has 14 residues. CDR1 is SGHTA, CDR2 FQGNSA, per germline. The V gene end was trimmed by 3 bases and the J gene end by 6 bases; junction bases not matched to a gene: 5. The CDR3 bases are TGTGCCAGCAGCTTCAGGACAGGCAGCAATGAGCAGTTCTTC. It encodes CASSFRTGSNEQFF. The whole variable domain, filled in from reference TRBV7-2 and TRBJ2-1, reads GAGVSQSPSNKVTEKGKDVELRCDPISGHTALYWYRQSLGQGLEFLIYFQGNSAPDKSGLPSDRFSAERTGGSVSTLTIQRTQQEDSAVYLCASSFRTGSNEQFFGPGTRLTVL.